This TCR beta chain was sequenced for a study of human T cells and chemical hapten exposure. As for the study in general: Doses of diphenylcyclopropenone went to the patients' scalps weekly throughout the roughly 22-week study.

This clonotype has more than one count but fewer than ten. A single record per CDR3 protein comes from TCRdb applying MiXCR to the RACE reads. This table has tens of thousands of distinct CDR3 sequences, roughly 7.6% appearing once. Trimming removed 0 bases from V and 3 bases from J; junction bases left unmatched: 6. Germline-derived CDR1 and CDR2 are DFQATT and SNEGSKA (reference sequence). This CDR3 contains 16 residues. Specified time point: pre-sensitization, week 0. The treatment: therapeutic diphenylcyclopropenone sensitization with weekly scalp DPC. Patients had alopecia, were aged 18 to 70, and were not pregnant.

This TCR was sampled from a woman between 45 and 65 years old with alopecia areata. Some clones in this sample may be carry-over from other donors' samples. The specimen comprised whole blood, sampled in connection with sensitization to the hapten diphenylcyclopropenone (DPC). The chain joins TRBV20-1 to TRBJ2-1, with TRBD1 identical over 9 bases. CDR3 region: CSARDGDRVNYNEQFF. CDR3 in DNA: TGCAGTGCTAGAGATGGGGACAGGGTAAACTACAATGAGCAGTTCTTC.